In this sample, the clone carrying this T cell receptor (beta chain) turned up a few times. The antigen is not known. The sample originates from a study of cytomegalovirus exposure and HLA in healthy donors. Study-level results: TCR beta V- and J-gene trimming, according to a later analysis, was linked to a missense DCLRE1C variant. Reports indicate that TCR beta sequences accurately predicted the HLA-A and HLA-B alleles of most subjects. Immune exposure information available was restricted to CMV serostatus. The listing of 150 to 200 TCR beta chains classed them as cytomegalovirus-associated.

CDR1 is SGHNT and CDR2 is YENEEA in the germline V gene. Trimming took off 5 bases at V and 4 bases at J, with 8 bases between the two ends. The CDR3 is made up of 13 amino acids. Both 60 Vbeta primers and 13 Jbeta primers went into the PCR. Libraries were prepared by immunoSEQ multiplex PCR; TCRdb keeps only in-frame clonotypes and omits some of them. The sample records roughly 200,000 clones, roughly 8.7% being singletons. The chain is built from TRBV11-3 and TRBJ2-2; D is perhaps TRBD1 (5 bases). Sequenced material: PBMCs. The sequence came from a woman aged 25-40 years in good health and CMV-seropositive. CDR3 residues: CASSADSTGELFF. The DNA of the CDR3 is TGTGCCAGCAGCGCAGACAGCACCGGGGAGCTGTTTTTT.